What follows are 13 T cell receptor beta chains derived from one specimen sequenced in a study of blood T cell repertoires in COVID-19. Generated by immunoSEQ multiplex PCR, the TCRdb table keeps only in-frame clones and is missing some. The table includes roughly 61,000 clones, around 90% detected once. Sequencing was done on a sample of peripheral blood. These receptors originate from a man aged 80 or over with acute or convalescent COVID-19.

The chain is built from TRBV19 and TRBJ2-3, with 10 bases identical to TRBD2. The CDR3 covers 17 residues. Per the germline V gene, CDR1 is LNHDA and CDR2 is SQIVND (reference sequence). J was trimmed by 11 bases and V by 0 bases; bases with no gene match: 14. The CDR3 spells CASSIDSIAGGYQGQYF. The CDR3 bases are TGTGCCAGTAGTATAGATTCAATAGCGGGGGGCTATCAGGGGCAGTATTTT. Variable domain in full (rest from reference TRBV19 and TRBJ2-3): DGGITQSPKYLFRKEGQNVTLSCEQNLNHDAMYWYRQDPGQGLRLIYYSQIVNDFQKGDIAEGYSVSREKKESFPLTVTSAQKNPTAFYLCASSIDSIAGGYQGQYFGPGTRLTVL.

J is TRBJ2-7 and V is TRBV3-1 (or the pseudogene TRBV3-2); a possible D gene is TRBD2 (5 bases). The CDR3 has 15 amino acids. CDR1 LGHDT and CDR2 YNNKEL come from the germline V gene (reference sequence). V was trimmed by 0 bases and J by 2 bases, leaving 11 bases between them. CDR3 amino acids: CASSQDWRQTYEQYF. The CDR3 DNA sequence: TGTGCCAGCAGCCAAGATTGGAGGCAGACCTACGAGCAGTACTTC.

J is TRBJ2-5 and V is TRBV7-2; 8 bases map to TRBD2. Germline CDR1 reads SGHTA; CDR2 reads FQGNSA. V dropped 1 base and J dropped 5; count of bases not matched to a gene: 12. The CDR3 consists of 17 residues. CDR3 sequence reads: CASSLGLRRGGQETQYF. The CDR3 nucleotides read TGTGCCAGCAGCTTAGGCCTCCGACGGGGGGGCCAGGAGACCCAGTACTTC.

This clone was detected only once. The chain is built from TRBV28 and TRBJ1-5; D perhaps matches TRBD1 (6 bases). CDR1 is MDHEN and CDR2 is SYDVKM in the germline V gene. The V and J ends lost 7 bases and 3 bases respectively, with 13 bases between them. The CDR3 covers 14 residues. This CDR3 reads CASKDRSYNQPQHF. For the CDR3, the DNA is TGTGCCAGCAAAGACAGGAGTTACAATCAGCCCCAGCATTTT.

This chain connects TRBV19 to TRBJ2-3, with D possibly matching TRBD2 (6 bases). Trimming shortened V by 5 bases and J by 1 base, and 19 bases separated the two germline ends. The germline V gene encodes CDR1 LNHDA and CDR2 SQIVND (reference sequence). CDR3 length: 17 residues. CDR3 residues: CASSLRLVAGGTDTQYF. CDR3 coding DNA: TGTGCCAGTAGTCTCAGACTAGTAGCAGGTGGCACAGATACGCAGTATTTT.

The chain carries TRBV11-2 and TRBJ1-6; maybe TRBD1 (5 bases). The CDR3 is made up of 14 amino acids. Trimming cost V 4 bases and J 6 bases, with 10 bases left between them. Looked up from germline, CDR1 is SGHAT and CDR2 is FQNNGV. As DNA, the CDR3 is TGTGCCAGCAGCTGGGGGGGGAGTAATTCACCCCTCCACTTT. Translation: CASSWGGSNSPLHF. Full variable domain (missing parts from reference TRBV11-2 and TRBJ1-6): EAGVAQSPRYKIIEKRQSVAFWCNPISGHATLYWYQQILGQGPKLLIQFQNNGVVDDSQLPKDRFSAERLKGVDSTLKIQPAKLEDSAVYLCASSWGGSNSPLHFGNGTRLTVT.

V usage is TRBV6-1 and J usage is TRBJ1-6; 10 nucleotides line up with TRBD1. Germline assignment: CDR1 MNHNS and CDR2 SASEGT. J was trimmed by 7 bases and V by 2 bases; bases with no gene match: 17. The CDR3 consists of 20 residues. The chain's CDR3 is CASSESTPGQGRRPNSPLHF. The CDR3 DNA is TGTGCCAGCAGTGAAAGTACCCCGGGACAGGGGAGAAGGCCCAATTCACCCCTCCACTTT.

This rearrangement joins TRBV2 to TRBJ1-3, with TRBD1 as a possible D gene (6 bases). The V gene lost 4 bases and the J gene lost 3 bases, with 7 bases spanning the gap. Germline CDR1 and CDR2: SNHLY and FYNNEI. This CDR3 has 13 amino acids. For the CDR3, the DNA is TGTGCCAGCAGTGGGGGGCTTGGAAACACCATATATTTT. Protein product: CASSGGLGNTIYF.

This rearrangement joins TRBV7-3 to TRBJ2-1; 9 bases line up with TRBD2. The CDR3 spans 19 residues. Unmatched junction bases numbered 13, after V lost 1 base and J lost 3 bases. Looked up from germline, CDR1 is SGHTA and CDR2 is FQGTGA. The CDR3 loop is CASSLRSRMERGDYNEQFF. The CDR3 region has the DNA TGTGCCAGCAGCTTAAGGTCTAGGATGGAGCGGGGGGACTACAATGAGCAGTTCTTC. The whole variable domain, filled in from reference TRBV7-3 and TRBJ2-1, reads GAGVSQTPSNKVTEKGKYVELRCDPISGHTALYWYRQSLGQGPEFLIYFQGTGAADDSGLPNDRFFAVRPEGSVSTLKIQRTERGDSAVYLCASSLRSRMERGDYNEQFFGPGTRLTVL.

V gene TRBV12-5 combines with J gene TRBJ2-2; 10 bases map to TRBD2. CDR1 and CDR2 from the germline V gene are LGHNT and FRNRAP. V shed 1 base and J 1 base; nucleotides not matched to a gene: 0. CDR3 length: 16 amino acids. The CDR3 region has the DNA TGTGCTAGTGGTTTGGGACTAGCGGGGAACACCGGGGAGCTGTTTTTT. Protein product: CASGLGLAGNTGELFF.

This sequence joins TRBV28 and TRBJ1-4; no clear D gene. Trimming left V 6 bases short and J 5 bases short, with 13 bases between. Germline-derived CDR1 and CDR2 are MDHEN and SYDVKM. The CDR3 covers 14 residues. This CDR3 reads CASREAGLNEKLFF. CDR3 nucleotides: TGTGCCAGCAGGGAGGCAGGTCTGAATGAAAAACTGTTTTTT.

The V call is TRBV7-6, the J call TRBJ2-2, with D perhaps TRBD1 (7 bases). Germline loops: CDR1 SGHVS, CDR2 FNYEAQ. The CDR3 contains 15 residues. The ends were cut back, 5 bases at V and 5 bases at J, with 15 bases in the middle. CDR3 loop: CASSKTGTRTGELFF. CDR3 nucleotide sequence: TGTGCCAGCAGCAAGACAGGGACTCGGACCGGGGAGCTGTTTTTT.

The chain employs TRBV3-1 (or the pseudogene TRBV3-2) and TRBJ2-7, with TRBD2 matching over 10 bases. J gave up 2 bases and V 4 bases, and 2 bases lay outside the gene matches. This CDR3 has 14 residues. The V gene's germline CDR1 is LGHDT and CDR2 YNNKEL (reference sequence). CDR3: CASSPGTSAYEQYF. CDR3 in DNA: TGTGCCAGCAGCCCCGGGACTAGCGCCTACGAGCAGTACTTC.